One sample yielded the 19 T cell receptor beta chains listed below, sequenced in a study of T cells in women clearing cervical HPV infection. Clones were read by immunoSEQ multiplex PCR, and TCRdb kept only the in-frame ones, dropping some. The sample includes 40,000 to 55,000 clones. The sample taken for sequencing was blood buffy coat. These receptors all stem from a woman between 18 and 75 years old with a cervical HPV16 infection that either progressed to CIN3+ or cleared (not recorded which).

The CDR3 reads CASSLVDRELGETQYF. The CDR3 bases that were read are TGTGCCAGCAGCTTAGTGGACAGGGAATTGGGAGAGACC. The rearrangement links TRBV7-6 to TRBJ2-5; 8 bases match TRBD1. The CDR3 is cut off 3 residues early in the read; its end comes from the germline J gene. This CDR3 region has 16 residues. Germline CDR1 and CDR2: SGHVS and FNYEAQ. V shed 1 base and J 4 bases; nucleotides not matched to a gene: 8.

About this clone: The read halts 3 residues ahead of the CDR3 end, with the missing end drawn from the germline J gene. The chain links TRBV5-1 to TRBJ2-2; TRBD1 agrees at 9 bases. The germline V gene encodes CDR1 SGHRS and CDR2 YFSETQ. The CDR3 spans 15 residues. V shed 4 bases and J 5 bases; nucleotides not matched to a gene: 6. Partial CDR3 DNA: TGCGCCAGCAGCCCGGGGGACAGGGAGACCGGGGAG. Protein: CASSPGDRETGE. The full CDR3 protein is CASSPGDRETGELFF.

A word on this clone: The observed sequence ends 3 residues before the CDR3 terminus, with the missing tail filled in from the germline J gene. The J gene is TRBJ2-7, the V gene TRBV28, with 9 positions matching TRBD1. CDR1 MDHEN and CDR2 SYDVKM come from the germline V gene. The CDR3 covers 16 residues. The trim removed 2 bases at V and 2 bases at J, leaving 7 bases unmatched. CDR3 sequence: CASSLGGTGSAYEQYF. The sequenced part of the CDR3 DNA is TGTGCCAGCAGTTTAGGCGGGACAGGGTCTGCCTACGAG.

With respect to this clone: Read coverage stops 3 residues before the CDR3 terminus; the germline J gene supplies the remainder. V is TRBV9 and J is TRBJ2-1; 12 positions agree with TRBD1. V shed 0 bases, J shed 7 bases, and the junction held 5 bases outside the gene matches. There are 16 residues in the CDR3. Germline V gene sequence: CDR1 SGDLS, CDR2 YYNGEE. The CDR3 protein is CASSVDGTGGINEQFF. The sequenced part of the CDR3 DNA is TGTGCCAGCAGCGTAGACGGGACAGGGGGCATAAATGAG.

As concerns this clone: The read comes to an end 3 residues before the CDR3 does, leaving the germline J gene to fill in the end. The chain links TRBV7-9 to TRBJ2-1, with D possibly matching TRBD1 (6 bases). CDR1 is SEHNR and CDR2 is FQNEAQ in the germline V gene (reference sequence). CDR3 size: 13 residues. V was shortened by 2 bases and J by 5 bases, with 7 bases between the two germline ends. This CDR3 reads CASSLHRDNEQFF. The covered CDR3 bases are TGTGCCAGCAGCTTACACAGGGACAATGAG. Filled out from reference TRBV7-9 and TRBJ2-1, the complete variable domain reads DTGVSQNPRHKITKRGQNVTFRCDPISEHNRLYWYRQTLGQGPEFLTYFQNEAQLEKSRLLSDRFSAERPKGSFSTLEIQRTEQGDSAMYLCASSLHRDNEQFFGPGTRLTVL.

The covered CDR3 bases are TGTGCCAGCTCGCGGGACAGCCAAGAGACG. This gives the protein CASSRDSQET. The CDR3 reads in full as CASSRDSQETQYF. The chain joins TRBV2 to TRBJ2-3, with D maybe TRBD1 (7 bases). Read sequence stops 3 residues before the CDR3 end, and the germline J gene provides the missing end. Germline-derived CDR1 and CDR2 are SNHLY and FYNNEI. This CDR3 has 13 amino acids. The complete variable domain, with remaining parts taken from reference TRBV2 and TRBJ2-3, reads EPEVTQTPSHQVTQMGQEVILRCVPISNHLYFYWYRQILGQKVEFLVSFYNNEISEKSEIFDDQFSVERPDGSNFTLKIRSTKLEDSAMYFCASSRDSQETQYFGPGTRLTVL.

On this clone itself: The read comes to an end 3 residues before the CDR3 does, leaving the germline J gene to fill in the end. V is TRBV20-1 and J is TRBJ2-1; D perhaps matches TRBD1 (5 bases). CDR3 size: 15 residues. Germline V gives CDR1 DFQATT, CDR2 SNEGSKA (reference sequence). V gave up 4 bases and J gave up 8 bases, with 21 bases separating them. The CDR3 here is CSATTATTVGDEQFF. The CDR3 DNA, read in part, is TGCAGTGCTACGACAGCAACCACCGTAGGCGATGAG.

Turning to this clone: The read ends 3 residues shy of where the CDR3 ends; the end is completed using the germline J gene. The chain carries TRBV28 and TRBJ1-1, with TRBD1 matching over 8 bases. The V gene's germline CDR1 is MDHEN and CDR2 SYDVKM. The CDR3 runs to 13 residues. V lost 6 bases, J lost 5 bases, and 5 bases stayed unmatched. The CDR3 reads CASSGQGMTEAFF. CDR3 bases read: TGTGCCAGCAGCGGACAGGGCATGACTGAA.

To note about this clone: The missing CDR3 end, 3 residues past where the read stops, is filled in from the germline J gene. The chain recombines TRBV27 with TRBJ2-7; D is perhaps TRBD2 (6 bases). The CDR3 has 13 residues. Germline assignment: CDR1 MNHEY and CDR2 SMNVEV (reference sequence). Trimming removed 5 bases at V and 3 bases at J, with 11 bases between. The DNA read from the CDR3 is TGTGCCAGCAGTCCCTCGGGGGTCTACGAG. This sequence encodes CASSPSGVYE. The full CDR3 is CASSPSGVYEQYF.

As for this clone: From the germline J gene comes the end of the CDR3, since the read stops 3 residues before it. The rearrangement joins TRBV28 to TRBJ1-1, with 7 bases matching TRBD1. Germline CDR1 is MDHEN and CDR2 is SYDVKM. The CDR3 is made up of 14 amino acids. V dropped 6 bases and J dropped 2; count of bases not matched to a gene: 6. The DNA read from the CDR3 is TGTGCCAGCAGCCCGACAGGGTCCAACACTGAA. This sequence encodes CASSPTGSNTE. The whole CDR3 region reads CASSPTGSNTEAFF.

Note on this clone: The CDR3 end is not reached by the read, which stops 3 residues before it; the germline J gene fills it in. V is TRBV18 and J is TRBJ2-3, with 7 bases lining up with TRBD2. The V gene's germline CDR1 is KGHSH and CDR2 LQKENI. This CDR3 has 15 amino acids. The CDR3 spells CASSSDPYGTIAQYF. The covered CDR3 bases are TGTGCCAGCTCATCCGATCCTTACGGGACTATAGCG.

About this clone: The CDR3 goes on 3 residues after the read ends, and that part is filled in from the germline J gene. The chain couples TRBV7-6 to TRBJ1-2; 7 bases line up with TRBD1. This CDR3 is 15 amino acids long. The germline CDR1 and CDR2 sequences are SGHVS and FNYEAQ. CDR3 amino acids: CASSSEGDSTDTYTF. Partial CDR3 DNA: TGTGCCAGCAGCTCCGAAGGGGACAGCACAGATACC.

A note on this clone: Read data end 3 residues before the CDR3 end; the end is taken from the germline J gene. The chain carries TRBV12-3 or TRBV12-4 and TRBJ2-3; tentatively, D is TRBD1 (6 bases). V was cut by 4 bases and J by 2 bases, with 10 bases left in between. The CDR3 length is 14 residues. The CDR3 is CASSSRTVTDTQYF. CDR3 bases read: TGTGCCAGCAGTTCCCGGACAGTCACAGATACG.

Incomplete CDR3 DNA: TGTGCCAGCAGTGACAGGAACCTCGGTATTGAA. It translates to CASSDRNLGIE. The complete CDR3 reads CASSDRNLGIEAFF. The V gene is TRBV6-1, the J gene TRBJ1-1; D is ambiguous. Coverage ceases 3 residues before the CDR3 finishes, and the germline J gene fills in the end. This CDR3 contains 14 residues. Looked up from germline, CDR1 is MNHNS and CDR2 is SASEGT. V was trimmed by 3 bases and J by 7 bases, leaving 15 bases between them.

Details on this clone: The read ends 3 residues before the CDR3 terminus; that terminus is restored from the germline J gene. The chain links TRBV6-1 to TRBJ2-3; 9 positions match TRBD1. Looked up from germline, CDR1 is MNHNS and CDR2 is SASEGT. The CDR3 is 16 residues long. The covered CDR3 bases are TGTGCCAGCAGTGCCCGGGACAGGGCGCTGGAGGAGACG. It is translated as CASSARDRALEET. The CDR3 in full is CASSARDRALEETQYF.

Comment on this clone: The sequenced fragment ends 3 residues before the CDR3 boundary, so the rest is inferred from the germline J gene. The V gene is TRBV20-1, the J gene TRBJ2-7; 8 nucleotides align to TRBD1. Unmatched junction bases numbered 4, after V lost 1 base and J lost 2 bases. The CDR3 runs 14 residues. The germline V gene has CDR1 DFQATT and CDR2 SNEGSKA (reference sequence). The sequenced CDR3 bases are TGCAGTGCTAGAGGGGACAGGTTCGCCTACGAG. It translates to CSARGDRFAYE. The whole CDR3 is CSARGDRFAYEQYF.

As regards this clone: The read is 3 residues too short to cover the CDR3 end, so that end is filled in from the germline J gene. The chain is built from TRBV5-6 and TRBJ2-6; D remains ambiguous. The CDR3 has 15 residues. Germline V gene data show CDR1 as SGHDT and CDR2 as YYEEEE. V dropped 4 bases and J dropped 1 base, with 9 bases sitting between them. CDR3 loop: CASSAGSSGANVLTF. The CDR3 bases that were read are TGTGCCAGCAGCGCCGGTTCATCTGGGGCCAACGTC.

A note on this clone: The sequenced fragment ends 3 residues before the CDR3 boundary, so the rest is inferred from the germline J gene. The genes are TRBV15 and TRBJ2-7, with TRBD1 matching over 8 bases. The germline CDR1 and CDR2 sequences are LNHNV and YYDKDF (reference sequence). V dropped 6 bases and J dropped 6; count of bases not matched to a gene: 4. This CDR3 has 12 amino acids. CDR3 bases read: TGTGCCACCAGGTACAGGGGGAGCGAG. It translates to CATRYRGSE. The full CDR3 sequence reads CATRYRGSEQYF.

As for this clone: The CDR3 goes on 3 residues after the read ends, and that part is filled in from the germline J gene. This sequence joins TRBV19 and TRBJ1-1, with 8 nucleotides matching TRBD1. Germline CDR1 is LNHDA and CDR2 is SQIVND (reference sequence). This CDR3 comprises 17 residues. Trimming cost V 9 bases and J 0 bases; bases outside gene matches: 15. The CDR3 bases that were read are TGTGCCAGCAATACTGAGTCAGGGGGCATTTTGAACACTGAA. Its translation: CASNTESGGILNTE. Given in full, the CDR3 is CASNTESGGILNTEAFF.